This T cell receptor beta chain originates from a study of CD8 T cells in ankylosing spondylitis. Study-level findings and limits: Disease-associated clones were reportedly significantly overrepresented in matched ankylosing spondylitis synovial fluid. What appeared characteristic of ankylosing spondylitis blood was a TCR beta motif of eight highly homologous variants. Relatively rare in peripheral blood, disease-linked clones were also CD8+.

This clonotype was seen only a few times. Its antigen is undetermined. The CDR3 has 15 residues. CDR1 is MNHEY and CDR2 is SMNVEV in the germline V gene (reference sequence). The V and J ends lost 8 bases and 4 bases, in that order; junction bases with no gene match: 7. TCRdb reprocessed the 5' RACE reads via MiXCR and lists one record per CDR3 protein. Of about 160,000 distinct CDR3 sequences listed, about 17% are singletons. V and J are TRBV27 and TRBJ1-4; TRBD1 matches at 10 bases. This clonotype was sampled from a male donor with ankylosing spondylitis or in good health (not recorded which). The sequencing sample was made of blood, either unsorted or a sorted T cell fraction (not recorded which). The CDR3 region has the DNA TGTGCCAGCGGGCCGGGACAGGGGTTTAATGAAAAACTGTTTTTT. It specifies CASGPGQGFNEKLFF.